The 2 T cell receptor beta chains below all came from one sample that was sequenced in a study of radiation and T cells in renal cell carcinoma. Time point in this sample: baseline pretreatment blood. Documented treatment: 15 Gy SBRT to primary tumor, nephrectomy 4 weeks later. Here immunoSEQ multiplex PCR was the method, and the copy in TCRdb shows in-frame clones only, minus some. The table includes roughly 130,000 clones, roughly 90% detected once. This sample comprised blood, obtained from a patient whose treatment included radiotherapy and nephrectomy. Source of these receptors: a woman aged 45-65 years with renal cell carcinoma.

This CDR3 reads CASSVANGVEGYTF. CDR3 in DNA: TGTGCCAGCAGCGTAGCTAACGGGGTTGAGGGCTACACCTTC. V is TRBV9 and J is TRBJ1-2; D gene ambiguous. The V gene lost 0 bases and the J gene lost 8 bases, with 14 bases spanning the gap. CDR3 length: 14 residues. CDR1 is SGDLS, CDR2 YYNGEE, per germline.

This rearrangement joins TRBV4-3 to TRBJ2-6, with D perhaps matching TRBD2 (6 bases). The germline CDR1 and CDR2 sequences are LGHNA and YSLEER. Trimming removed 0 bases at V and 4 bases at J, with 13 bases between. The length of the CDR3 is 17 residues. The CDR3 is CASSQEMGGFGANVLTF. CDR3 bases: TGCGCCAGCAGCCAAGAAATGGGGGGATTCGGGGCCAACGTCCTGACTTTC.